This TCR beta chain was obtained from a study of T cell responses to AZD1222 COVID-19 vaccine. Study results and caveats: Donors in the cohort were predominantly white British and more often female, and clonal diversity was possibly underestimated. Rises in breadth and depth of Spike-specific TCRs came after two AZD1222 doses.

On this clone itself: Antigen specificity is unknown.

Germline CDR1 LGHDT, CDR2 YNNKEL (reference sequence). The ends were cut back, 8 bases at V and 2 bases at J, with 17 bases in the middle. CDR3 length: 15 residues. The data were produced by immunoSEQ multiplex PCR, yet TCRdb's version contains in-frame clones alone and is incomplete. Among about 130,000 clones, approximately 92% were seen once, and the ten largest hold approximately 7%. Second doses were pooled across both intervals (about 4 or about 12 weeks). The chain employs TRBV3-1 (or the pseudogene TRBV3-2) and TRBJ2-3; D unclear. The TCR sequence derives from an adult who received the AZD1222 COVID-19 vaccine. This specimen consisted of peripheral blood, obtained 28 days after the second AZD1222 dose. The CDR3 reads CASSTLATHTDTQYF. The CDR3 bases are TGTGCCAGCTCGACCTTAGCCACTCACACAGATACGCAGTATTTT.